The 30 T cell receptor beta chains in this list originate from one sample, sequenced in a study of PD-1 blockade in classical Hodgkin lymphoma. Profiling relied on immunoSEQ multiplex PCR, and the TCRdb table lists in-frame clones only, not all of them. The sample shows 1,600 or so clones, 60% to 70% of them seen only once. Each patient's relapse followed autologous stem cell transplantation, and brentuximab vedotin exposure varied. From thawed PBMCs, CD8+ T cells were isolated by magnetic negative selection. This material consisted of CD8+ T cells from blood, taken at baseline. The receptors come from a human donor with classical Hodgkin lymphoma.

This clone was recorded a few times. The genes are TRBV19 and TRBJ1-2, with D perhaps matching TRBD1 (5 bases). Between the trimmed V and J ends, which lost 0 bases and 4 bases, there was a span of 12 bases. The V gene's germline CDR1 is LNHDA and CDR2 SQIVND (reference sequence). There are 15 residues in the CDR3. The CDR3 region has the DNA TGTGCCAGTAGTATAGATTCCCGGGACGTCTATGGCTACACCTTC. Translating gives CASSIDSRDVYGYTF.

The gene calls are TRBV4-3 and TRBJ1-2, with D uncertain. Trimming took off 1 base at V and 2 bases at J, with 23 bases between the two ends. This CDR3 spans 19 amino acids. CDR1 and CDR2 (germline): LGHNA, YSLEER. CDR3 residues: CASSQGDVSDNLLNYGYTF. The CDR3 DNA reads as TGCGCCAGCAGCCAAGGGGATGTCTCCGACAACCTTTTAAACTATGGCTACACCTTC.

The gene calls are TRBV5-1 and TRBJ1-5; perhaps TRBD1 as D (5 bases). In germline, CDR1 is SGHRS, CDR2 YFSETQ. CDR3 length: 14 amino acids. The V gene lost 2 bases and the J gene lost 3 bases, with 9 bases spanning the gap. The CDR3 is CASSFDSYNQPQHF. The CDR3 nucleotides are TGCGCCAGCAGCTTCGACAGTTACAATCAGCCCCAGCATTTT. The variable domain in full, completed from reference TRBV5-1 and TRBJ1-5, reads KAGVTQTPRYLIKTRGQQVTLSCSPISGHRSVSWYQQTPGQGLQFLFEYFSETQRNKGNFPGRFSGRQFSNSRSEMNVSTLELGDSALYLCASSFDSYNQPQHFGDGTRLSIL.

This chain links TRBV6-6 with TRBJ2-1; TRBD1 matches at 7 bases. The CDR3 covers 11 residues. V lost 9 bases, J lost 5 bases, and 1 base stayed unmatched. Germline-derived CDR1 and CDR2 are MNHNY and SVGAGI (reference sequence). CDR3 amino acids: CASGTDNEQFF. In DNA form, the CDR3 reads TGTGCCAGTGGGACAGACAATGAGCAGTTCTTC.

The gene calls are TRBV18 and TRBJ1-1; D not certain. Trimming cost V 2 bases and J 1 base, with 5 bases left between them. The germline V gene encodes CDR1 KGHSH and CDR2 LQKENI. The CDR3 runs 13 residues. The CDR3 reads CASSPAGNTEAFF. CDR3 DNA: TGTGCCAGCTCACCAGCCGGGAACACTGAAGCTTTCTTT.

Points on this clone: The junction differs from germline at one of its ends, possibly a read error. This chain uses TRBV5-3 with TRBJ1-1; TRBD1 might be the D (5 bases). TRBV5-3 is an ORF; its function is uncertain. This CDR3 comprises 14 residues. The CDR3 spells CASSLAGGHTEAFF. CDR3 DNA: TGTGCCAGCAGCTTAGCGGGGGGTCACACTGAAGCTTTCTTT.

This clone was seen a few times. The chain recombines TRBV10-2 with TRBJ1-4; D possibly corresponds to TRBD1 (5 bases). Germline V gene data show CDR1 as WSHSY and CDR2 as SAAADI. CDR3 length: 18 amino acids. The V end was cut by 5 bases, the J end by 0 bases, with 19 bases between. CDR3 residues: CASSYYIGRAATNEKLFF. The CDR3 bases are TGCGCCAGCAGTTATTATATCGGCAGGGCGGCAACTAATGAAAAACTGTTTTTT.

The rearrangement uses TRBV4-3 and TRBJ2-3; 11 bases fit TRBD2. V gave up 0 bases and J gave up 7 bases; unmatched junction bases: 3. The V gene's germline CDR1 is LGHNA and CDR2 YSLEER. The CDR3 spans 15 residues. The CDR3, as DNA: TGCGCCAGCAGCCAAGATAGCGGGGGGGCGAATACGCAGTATTTT. As protein: CASSQDSGGANTQYF.

This chain uses TRBV6-4 with TRBJ2-7, with TRBD1 matching 7 bases. CDR1 is MRHNA, CDR2 SNTAGT, per germline. This CDR3 spans 15 amino acids. V gave up 9 bases and J gave up 4 bases; unmatched junction bases: 15. CDR3: CARNRTGPLIYEQYF. For the CDR3, the DNA is TGTGCCAGAAACAGGACAGGACCTCTGATTTACGAGCAGTACTTC.

V gene TRBV11-2 combines with J gene TRBJ2-7; D call uncertain. This CDR3 contains 13 residues. V was shortened by 3 bases and J by 0 bases, with 6 bases between the two germline ends. Per the germline V gene, CDR1 is SGHAT and CDR2 is FQNNGV. The CDR3 sequence is CASSFWASYEQYF. CDR3 DNA: TGTGCCAGCAGCTTCTGGGCCTCCTACGAGCAGTACTTC.

The chain combines TRBV27 with TRBJ2-1; unclear D gene. Germline-derived CDR1 and CDR2 are MNHEY and SMNVEV (reference sequence). The CDR3 has 13 residues. V dropped 3 bases and J dropped 9 bases, with 12 bases sitting between them. The CDR3 loop reads CASSFTVGGEQFF. Written as DNA, the CDR3 is TGTGCCAGCAGTTTTACAGTGGGTGGTGAGCAGTTCTTC.

The chain links TRBV4-1 to TRBJ2-1; TRBD1 or TRBD2 may be the D gene (5 bases each). CDR3 length equals 16 residues. Deletions cut 1 base from V and 8 bases from J, with 18 bases between. The germline V gene encodes CDR1 MGHRA and CDR2 YSYEKL. CDR3 residues: CASSQVPGRRGHEQFF. DNA for the CDR3: TGCGCCAGCAGCCAAGTGCCGGGACGCCGGGGCCATGAGCAGTTCTTC.

J is TRBJ2-1 and V is TRBV7-6; D is undetermined. The germline V and J ends were trimmed by 3 bases and 6 bases, with 9 bases remaining between them. Germline CDR1 and CDR2: SGHVS and FNYEAQ. The CDR3 totals 13 residues. CDR3 in DNA: TGTGCCAGCAGCTTTGCCTTGGGCAATGAGCAGTTCTTC. This translates into CASSFALGNEQFF. The full variable domain, rest sourced from reference TRBV7-6 and TRBJ2-1, is GAGVSQSPRYKVTKRGQDVALRCDPISGHVSLYWYRQALGQGPEFLTYFNYEAQQDKSGLPNDRFSAERPEGSISTLTIQRTEQRDSAMYRCASSFALGNEQFFGPGTRLTVL.

The chain combines TRBV7-5 with TRBJ1-4; TRBD1, the table's D call, was not compared with the DNA. TRBV7-5 is given as a pseudogene. The CDR3 totals 16 residues. The CDR3 spells CASSGQGATLEEKLFF. CDR3 coding DNA: TGTGCCAGCAGCGGACAGGGGGCGACCCTGGAAGAAAAACTGTTTTTT.

CDR3 DNA sequence: TGTGCCAGCAGCCCATCTATGAGTCCTGGGGCCAACGTCCTGACTTTC. It encodes CASSPSMSPGANVLTF. This chain uses TRBV7-6 with TRBJ2-6; D gene uncertain. The CDR3 runs 16 residues. CDR1 and CDR2 (germline): SGHVS, FNYEAQ. Trimming removed 5 bases at V and 2 bases at J, with 13 bases between. The whole variable domain, remainder taken from reference TRBV7-6 and TRBJ2-6, is GAGVSQSPRYKVTKRGQDVALRCDPISGHVSLYWYRQALGQGPEFLTYFNYEAQQDKSGLPNDRFSAERPEGSISTLTIQRTEQRDSAMYRCASSPSMSPGANVLTFGAGSRLTVL.

The chain carries TRBV7-9 and TRBJ2-7; maybe TRBD1 (6 bases). The V end was cut by 5 bases, the J end by 0 bases, with 14 bases between. The CDR3 consists of 15 residues. Looked up from germline, CDR1 is SEHNR and CDR2 is FQNEAQ (reference sequence). The DNA of the CDR3 is TGTGCCAGCAGCCTTTGGGGGCAAGGCTCCTACGAGCAGTACTTC. It translates to CASSLWGQGSYEQYF.

The V gene is TRBV5-1, the J gene TRBJ2-5; D is unresolved. Germline values: CDR1 SGHRS, CDR2 YFSETQ. Trimming stripped 3 bases from V and 5 bases from J, with 5 bases between. CDR3 length: 11 residues. Written as DNA, the CDR3 is TGCGCCAGCAGCTACGGGGAGACCCAGTACTTC. Translated: CASSYGETQYF.

The rearrangement links TRBV7-9 to TRBJ2-5; TRBD1 matches 7 bases. The CDR3 extends over 11 amino acids. The V and J ends lost 10 bases and 4 bases, in that order; junction bases with no gene match: 3. Per the germline V gene, CDR1 is SEHNR and CDR2 is FQNEAQ (reference sequence). The CDR3 here is CAIHRGETQYF. The CDR3 bases are TGTGCCATTCACAGGGGAGAGACCCAGTACTTC.

J is TRBJ1-1 and V is TRBV6-6; the D gene is possibly TRBD1 (5 bases). This CDR3 is built from 15 residues. Germline lookup yields CDR1 MNHNY and CDR2 SVGAGI (reference sequence). V lost 7 bases and J 1 base, leaving 16 bases between the germline ends. The CDR3: CASIVEWGTNTEAFF. DNA of the CDR3: TGTGCCAGCATTGTCGAGTGGGGGACGAACACTGAAGCTTTCTTT.

Concerning this clone: This CDR3 is also generated by other DNA sequences in the sample. This chain joins TRBV21-1 and TRBJ1-6; TRBD1 is the table's D call, not checked against the DNA. TRBV21-1 is reported as a pseudogene. This CDR3 has 11 amino acids. The CDR3 spells CASRTSPPLHF. The CDR3 bases are TGTGCCAGCCGGACATCTCCCCCCCTCCACTTT.

The chain carries TRBV27 and TRBJ2-7; D possibly corresponds to TRBD1 (6 bases). Per germline, CDR1 MNHEY and CDR2 SMNVEV (reference sequence). V lost 6 bases to trimming and J lost 0 bases, with 6 bases between them. The CDR3 totals 12 residues. In nucleotides, the CDR3 is TGTGCCAGCAGGGACAGCTCCTACGAGCAGTACTTC. It is translated as CASRDSSYEQYF.

V and J are TRBV5-1 and TRBJ2-3; the match to TRBD1 covers 7 bases. Looked up from germline, CDR1 is SGHRS and CDR2 is YFSETQ. CDR3 length: 14 amino acids. After removal of 2 bases from V and 2 bases from J, the junction contained 2 bases not matched to a gene. In DNA, the CDR3 is TGCGCCAGCAGCTTCGGGACAGTCACAGATACGCAGTATTTT. Translated: CASSFGTVTDTQYF.

V is TRBV7-9 and J is TRBJ2-7, with D uncertain. Between the trimmed V and J ends, which lost 1 base and 5 bases, there was a span of 9 bases. The CDR3 consists of 13 residues. The V gene's germline CDR1 is SEHNR and CDR2 FQNEAQ (reference sequence). The CDR3 DNA sequence: TGTGCCAGCAGCTTAGAAACCCCCGACGAGCAGTACTTC. Its protein product is CASSLETPDEQYF.

This clone was counted once. The genes are TRBV6-6 and TRBJ1-2; D is uncertain. V was clipped by 4 bases and J by 0 bases, with 9 bases between them. The germline V gene has CDR1 MNHNY and CDR2 SVGAGI (reference sequence). This CDR3 contains 14 residues. The CDR3 spells CASSLAEANYGYTF. In DNA form, the CDR3 reads TGTGCCAGCAGTTTGGCAGAGGCTAACTATGGCTACACCTTC.

The sample holds one count of this clone. V usage is TRBV4-1 and J usage is TRBJ1-4; TRBD1 matches at 7 bases. This CDR3 comprises 15 residues. Per the germline V gene, CDR1 is MGHRA and CDR2 is YSYEKL. The V and J ends lost 4 bases and 6 bases, in that order; junction bases with no gene match: 8. In nucleotides, the CDR3 is TGCGCCAGCAGCCCCCAAGGGGGCGGTCATGAAAAACTGTTTTTT. As protein: CASSPQGGGHEKLFF.

DNA for the CDR3: TGTGCCAGCAGCGCCCGGGGTGAGGGGGGTGGCTACACCTTC. This translates into CASSARGEGGGYTF. V and J are TRBV9 and TRBJ1-2; possible D gene TRBD1, 6 bases. This CDR3 contains 14 residues. Between the trimmed V and J ends, which lost 3 bases and 7 bases, there was a span of 16 bases. Germline-derived CDR1 and CDR2 are SGDLS and YYNGEE. The entire variable domain, with the rest obtained from reference TRBV9 and TRBJ1-2, is as follows: DSGVTQTPKHLITATGQRVTLRCSPRSGDLSVYWYQQSLDQGLQFLIQYYNGEERAKGNILERFSAQQFPDLHSELNLSSLELGDSALYFCASSARGEGGGYTFGSGTRLTVV.

This clone has a handful of counts. J is TRBJ2-7 and V is TRBV5-1; perhaps TRBD1 as D (5 bases). This CDR3 is 14 amino acids long. Germline CDR1 is SGHRS and CDR2 is YFSETQ. Trimming left V 1 base short and J 3 bases short, with 11 bases between. Here the CDR3 reads CASSLNQGVYEQYV. The CDR3 DNA follows: TGCGCCAGCAGCTTGAACCAGGGCGTCTACGAGCAGTACGTC.

The chain couples TRBV14 to TRBJ2-1; TRBD2 matches 8 bases. The CDR3 totals 18 residues. Looked up from germline, CDR1 is SGHDN and CDR2 is FVKESK. Trimming at V came to 0 bases and at J to 0 bases, leaving 7 bases not matched to a gene. Here the CDR3 reads CASSQDERGPLSYNEQFF. CDR3 bases: TGTGCCAGCAGCCAAGATGAGCGGGGGCCTCTCTCCTACAATGAGCAGTTCTTC.

This clone was observed a few times. The V and J genes are TRBV6-1 and TRBJ1-6; D unresolved. CDR3 length: 15 residues. With 0 bases removed from V and 7 bases from J, the gap between germline ends came to 10 bases. CDR1 and CDR2 from the germline V gene are MNHNS and SASEGT. The CDR3 DNA is TGTGCCAGCAGTGAAGCGAGACGCACGAATTCACCCCTCCACTTT. Encoded protein: CASSEARRTNSPLHF.

J is TRBJ1-2 and V is TRBV7-9; D unresolved. This CDR3 is built from 12 residues. The V gene's germline CDR1 is SEHNR and CDR2 FQNEAQ (reference sequence). With 3 bases removed from V and 6 bases from J, the gap between germline ends came to 8 bases. The CDR3 loop is CASSLTDDGYTF. Written as DNA, the CDR3 is TGTGCCAGCAGCTTGACCGACGATGGCTACACCTTC.